The clone carrying this T cell receptor (beta chain) was seen a handful of times. This sample's RNA came from whole unsorted tissue. More than 3 cm separated this lung sample from the edge of the tumor. Donors were chemotherapy-naive, newly diagnosed lung cancer surgical patients in China, August–late 2014. Deletions cut 0 bases from V and 2 bases from J, with 9 bases between. CDR1 and CDR2 (germline): SGHDT, YYEEEE. This CDR3 spans 15 amino acids. This specimen belongs to a study of tumor and adjacent non-tumor tissue in lung cancer. About the study: There were approximately twelve adenocarcinoma, 2 squamous cell carcinoma and 1 small cell lung cancer cases.

A modified ARM-PCR protocol with three rounds of nested PCR amplified TCRbeta. TCRdb fed the multiplex PCR reads into MiXCR, producing one record per CDR3 protein. This repertoire shows about 90,000 distinct CDR3 sequences, roughly 77% found once; its top ten account for 21%. The V and J genes are TRBV5-6 and TRBJ2-1; D might be TRBD1 or TRBD2, each matching 6 bases. The source of this sequence is a woman between 45 and 65 years old with non-small cell lung cancer. Specimen: distant non-tumor lung tissue. The CDR3 sequence is CASSLEGGPYNEQFF. The DNA of the CDR3 is TGTGCCAGCAGCTTGGAAGGGGGGCCCTACAATGAGCAGTTCTTC.